This T cell receptor beta chain was observed in a study of control samples from healthy donors and cancer patients. Profiled with immunoSEQ multiplex PCR; TCRdb holds only in-frame clones, not every one. Here the sample spans 100,000 to 150,000 clones, roughly 90% being singletons. The V and J ends lost 2 bases and 6 bases respectively, with 6 bases between them. The CDR3 covers 13 residues. Germline V gene lookup returns CDR1 SGHTS and CDR2 YDEGEE. The genes are TRBV5-8 and TRBJ1-6; D unresolved. Sequenced sample: blood. The TCR sequence derives from a man over 45 in good health. The CDR3 DNA follows: TGTGCCAGCAGCTTCACGCGTAATTCACCCCTCCACTTT. The encoded protein is CASSFTRNSPLHF.